This T cell receptor (beta chain) comes out of a study of identical twins. TCRdb processed the 5' RACE reads anew with MiXCR; each CDR3 protein has one entry. The sample lists 500,000 to 600,000 distinct CDR3 sequences, approximately 22% occurring once. This clonotype has only a few counts. Its target is unknown. Study-wide findings and caveats: Zero-insertion findings could be partly confounded by invariant cells (MAIT and iNKT cells). The study found excess low generation probability among twin-shared out-of-frame alpha sequences.

Trimming took 0 bases from V and 5 from J, leaving 11 bases between them. The CDR3 has 14 residues. CDR1 and CDR2 from the germline V gene are SGHRS and YFSETQ. These same data were also listed under a study on T cells expressing NK-cell markers. From that study: Researchers report these clonotypes also headed the CD3+CD56-NKG2C+ fraction in a few donors.

This TCR was sampled from a young woman in good health. The rearrangement links TRBV5-1 to TRBJ1-1; unclear D gene. The sequenced sample consisted of CD4+ T cells sorted from blood. Written as DNA, the CDR3 is TGCGCCAGCAGCTTGGCCCCCGGGGAGACTGAAGCTTTCTTT. It codes for CASSLAPGETEAFF.